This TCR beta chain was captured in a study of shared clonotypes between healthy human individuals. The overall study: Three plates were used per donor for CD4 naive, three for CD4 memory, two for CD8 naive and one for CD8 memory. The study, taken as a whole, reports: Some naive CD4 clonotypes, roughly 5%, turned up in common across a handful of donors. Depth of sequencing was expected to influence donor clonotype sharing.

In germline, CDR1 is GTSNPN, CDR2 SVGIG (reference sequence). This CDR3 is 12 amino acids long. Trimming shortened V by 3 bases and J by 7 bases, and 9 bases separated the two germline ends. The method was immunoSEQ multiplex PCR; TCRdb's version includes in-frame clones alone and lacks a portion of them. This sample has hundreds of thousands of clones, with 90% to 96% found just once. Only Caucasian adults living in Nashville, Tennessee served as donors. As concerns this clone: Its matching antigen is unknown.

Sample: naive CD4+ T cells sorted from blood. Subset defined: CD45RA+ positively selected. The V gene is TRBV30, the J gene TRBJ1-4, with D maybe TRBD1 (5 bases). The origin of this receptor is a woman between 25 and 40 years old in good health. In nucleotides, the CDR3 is TGTGCCTGGAGCGCGGGGGGTGAAAAACTGTTTTTT. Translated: CAWSAGGEKLFF.